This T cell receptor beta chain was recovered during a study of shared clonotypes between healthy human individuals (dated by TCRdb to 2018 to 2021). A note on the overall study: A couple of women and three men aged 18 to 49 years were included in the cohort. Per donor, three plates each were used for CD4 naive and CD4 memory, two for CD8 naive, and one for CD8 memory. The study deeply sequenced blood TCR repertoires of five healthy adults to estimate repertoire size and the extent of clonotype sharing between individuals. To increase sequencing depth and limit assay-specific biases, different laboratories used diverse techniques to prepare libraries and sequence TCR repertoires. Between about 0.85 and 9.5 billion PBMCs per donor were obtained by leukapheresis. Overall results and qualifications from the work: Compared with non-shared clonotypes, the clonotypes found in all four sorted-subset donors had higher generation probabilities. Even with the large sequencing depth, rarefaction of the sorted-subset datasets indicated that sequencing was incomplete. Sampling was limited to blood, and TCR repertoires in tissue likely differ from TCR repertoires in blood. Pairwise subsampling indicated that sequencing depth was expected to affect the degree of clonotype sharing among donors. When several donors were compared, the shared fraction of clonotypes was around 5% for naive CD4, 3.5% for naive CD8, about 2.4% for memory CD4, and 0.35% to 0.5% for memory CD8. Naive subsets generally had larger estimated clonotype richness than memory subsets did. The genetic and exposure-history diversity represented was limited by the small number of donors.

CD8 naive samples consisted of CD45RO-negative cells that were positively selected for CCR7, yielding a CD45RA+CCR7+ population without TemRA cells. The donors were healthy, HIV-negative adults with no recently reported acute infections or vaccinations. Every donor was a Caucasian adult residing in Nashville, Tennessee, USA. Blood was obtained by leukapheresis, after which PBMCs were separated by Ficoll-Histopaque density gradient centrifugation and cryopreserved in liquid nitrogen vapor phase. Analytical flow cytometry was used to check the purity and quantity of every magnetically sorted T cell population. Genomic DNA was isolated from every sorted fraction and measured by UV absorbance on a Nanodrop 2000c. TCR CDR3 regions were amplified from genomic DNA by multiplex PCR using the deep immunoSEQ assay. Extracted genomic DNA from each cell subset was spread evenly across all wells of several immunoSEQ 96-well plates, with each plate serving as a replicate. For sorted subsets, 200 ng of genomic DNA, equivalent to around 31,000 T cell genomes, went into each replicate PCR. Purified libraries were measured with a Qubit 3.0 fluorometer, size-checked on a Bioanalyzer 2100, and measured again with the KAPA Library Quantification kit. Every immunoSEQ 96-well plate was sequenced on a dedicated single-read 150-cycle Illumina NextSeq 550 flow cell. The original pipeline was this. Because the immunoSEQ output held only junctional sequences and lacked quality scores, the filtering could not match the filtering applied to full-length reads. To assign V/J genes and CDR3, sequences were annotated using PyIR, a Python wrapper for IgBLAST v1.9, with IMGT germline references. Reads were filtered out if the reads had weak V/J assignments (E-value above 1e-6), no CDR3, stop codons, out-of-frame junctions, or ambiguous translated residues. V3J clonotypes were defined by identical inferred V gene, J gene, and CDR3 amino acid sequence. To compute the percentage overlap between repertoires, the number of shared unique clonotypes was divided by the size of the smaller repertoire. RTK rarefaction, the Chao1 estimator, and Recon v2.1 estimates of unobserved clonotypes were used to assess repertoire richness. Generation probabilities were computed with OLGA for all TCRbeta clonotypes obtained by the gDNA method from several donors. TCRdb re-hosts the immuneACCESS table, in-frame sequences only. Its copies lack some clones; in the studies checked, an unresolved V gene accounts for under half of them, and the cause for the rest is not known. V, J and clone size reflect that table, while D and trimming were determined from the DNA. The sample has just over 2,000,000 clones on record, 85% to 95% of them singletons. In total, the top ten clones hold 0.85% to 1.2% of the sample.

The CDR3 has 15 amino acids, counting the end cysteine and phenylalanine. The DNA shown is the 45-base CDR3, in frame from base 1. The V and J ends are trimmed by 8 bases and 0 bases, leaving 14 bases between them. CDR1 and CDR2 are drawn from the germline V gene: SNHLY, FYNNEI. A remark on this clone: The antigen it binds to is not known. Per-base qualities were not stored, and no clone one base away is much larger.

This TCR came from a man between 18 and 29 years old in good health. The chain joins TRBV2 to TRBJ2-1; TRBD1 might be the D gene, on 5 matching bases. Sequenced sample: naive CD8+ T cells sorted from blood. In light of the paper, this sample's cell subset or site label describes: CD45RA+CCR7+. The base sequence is TGTGCCAGCGCCCCCGACAGCTTCTCCTACAATGAGCAGTTCTTC. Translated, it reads CASAPDSFSYNEQFF.